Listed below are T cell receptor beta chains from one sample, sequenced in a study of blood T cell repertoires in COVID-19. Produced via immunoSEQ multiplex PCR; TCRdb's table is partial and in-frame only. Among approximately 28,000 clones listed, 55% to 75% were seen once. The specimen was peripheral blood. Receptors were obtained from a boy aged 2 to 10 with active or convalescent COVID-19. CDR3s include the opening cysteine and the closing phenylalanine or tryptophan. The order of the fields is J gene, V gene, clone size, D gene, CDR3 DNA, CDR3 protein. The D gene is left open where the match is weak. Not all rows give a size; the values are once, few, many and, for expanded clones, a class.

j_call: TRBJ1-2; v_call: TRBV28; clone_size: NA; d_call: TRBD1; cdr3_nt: TGTGCCAGCAGTTTCTCGGACAGGGTGGGCTACACCTTC; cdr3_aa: CASSFSDRVGYTF
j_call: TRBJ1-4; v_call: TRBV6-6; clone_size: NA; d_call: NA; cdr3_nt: TGTGCCAGCAGGGGCGGCGGGAATAATGAAAAACTGTTTTTT; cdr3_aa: CASRGGGNNEKLFF
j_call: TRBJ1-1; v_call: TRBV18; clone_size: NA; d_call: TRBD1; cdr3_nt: TGTGCCAGCTCACTTGGGACAGCTTTAAAAGCTTTCTTT; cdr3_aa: CASSLGTALKAFF
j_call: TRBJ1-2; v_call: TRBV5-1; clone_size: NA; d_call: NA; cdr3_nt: TGCGCCAGCAGCTCCAGGGATGGCTACACCTTC; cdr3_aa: CASSSRDGYTF
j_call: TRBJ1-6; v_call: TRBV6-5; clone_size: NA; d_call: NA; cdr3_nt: TGTGCCAGCAGACCTGACAACGCCTCACCCCTCCACTTT; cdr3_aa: CASRPDNASPLHF
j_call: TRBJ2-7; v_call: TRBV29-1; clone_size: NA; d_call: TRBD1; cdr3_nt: TGCAGCGTTCGAGGACAGGGCGGAGGTTGGGGCGAGCAGTACTTC; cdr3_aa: CSVRGQGGGWGEQYF
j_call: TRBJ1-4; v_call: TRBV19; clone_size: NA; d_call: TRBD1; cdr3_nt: TGTGCCAGTATGGGACAGGGAAGGGAAAAACTGTTTTTT; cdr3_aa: CASMGQGREKLFF
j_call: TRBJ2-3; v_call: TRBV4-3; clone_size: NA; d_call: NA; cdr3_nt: TGCGCCAGCAGCCGACAGCGGGTACCCACAGATACGCAGTATTTT; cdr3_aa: CASSRQRVPTDTQYF
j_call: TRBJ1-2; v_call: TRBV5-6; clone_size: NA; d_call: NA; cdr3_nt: TGTGCCAGCAGCTTCTCAGGGAAGGCCTATGGCTACACCTTC; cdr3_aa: CASSFSGKAYGYTF
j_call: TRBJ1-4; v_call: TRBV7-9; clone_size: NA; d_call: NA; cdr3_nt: TGTGCCAGCAGCCGTGAGGGAACAGCAAAATTGTTTTTT; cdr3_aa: CASSREGTAKLFF
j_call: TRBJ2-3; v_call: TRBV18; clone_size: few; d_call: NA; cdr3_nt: TGTGCCAGCTCTCCAGGGGGGGATACGCAGTATTTT; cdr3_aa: CASSPGGDTQYF
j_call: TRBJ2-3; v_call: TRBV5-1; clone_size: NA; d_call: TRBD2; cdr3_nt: TGCGCCAGCAGCTTGTTTGGGAGGGCGAGACTAGATACGCAGTATTTT; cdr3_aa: CASSLFGRARLDTQYF
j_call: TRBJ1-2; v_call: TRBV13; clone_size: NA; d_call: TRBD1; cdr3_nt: TGTGCCAGCAGCTTAACACTACCTCTTGGACAGGCTAGCGTCTATGGCTACACCTTC; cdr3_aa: CASSLTLPLGQASVYGYTF
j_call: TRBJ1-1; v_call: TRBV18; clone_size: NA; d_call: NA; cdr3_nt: TGTGCCAGCTCACGGGAGGACACTGAAGCTTTCTTT; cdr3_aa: CASSREDTEAFF
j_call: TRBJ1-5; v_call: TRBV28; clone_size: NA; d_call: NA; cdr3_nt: TGTGCCAGCAGTCTACACTCGGGTCATCAGCCCCAGCATTTT; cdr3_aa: CASSLHSGHQPQHF
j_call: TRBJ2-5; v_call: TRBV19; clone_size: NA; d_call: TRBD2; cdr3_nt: TGTGCCAGTAGTCCCAGGGATCTAGCGGGGGGGCAAGGAAAGTCCCAGTACTTC; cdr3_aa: CASSPRDLAGGQGKSQYF
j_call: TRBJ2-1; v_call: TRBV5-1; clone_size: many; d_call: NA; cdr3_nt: TGCGCCAGCAGCTCCGGGCAGGGGACCGTTTCAAAGCAGTTCTTC; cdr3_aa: CASSSGQGTVSKQFF
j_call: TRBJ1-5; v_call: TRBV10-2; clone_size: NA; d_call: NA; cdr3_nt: TGCGCCAGCAGTGAGCTAATCAATCAGCCCCAGCATTTT; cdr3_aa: CASSELINQPQHF
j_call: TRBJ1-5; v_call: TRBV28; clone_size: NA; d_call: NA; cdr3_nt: TGTGCCAGCAGTTCCGTACTCGGTAATCAGCCCCAGCATTTT; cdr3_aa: CASSSVLGNQPQHF
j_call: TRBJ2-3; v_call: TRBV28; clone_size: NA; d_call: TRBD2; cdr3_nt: TGTGCCAGCAGTTTATTGGCCGGGACTACCAGGACAGATACGCAGTATTTT; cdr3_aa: CASSLLAGTTRTDTQYF
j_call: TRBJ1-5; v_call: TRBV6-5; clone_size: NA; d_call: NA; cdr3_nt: TGTGCCAGCAAGCAGGGGAGCAGATCGGATCAGCCCCAGCATTTT; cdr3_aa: CASKQGSRSDQPQHF
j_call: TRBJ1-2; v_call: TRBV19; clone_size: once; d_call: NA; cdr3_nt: TGTGCCAGTAGTATGGGGACTTATGGCTACACCTTC; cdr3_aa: CASSMGTYGYTF
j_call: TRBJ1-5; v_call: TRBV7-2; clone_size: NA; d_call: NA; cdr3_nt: TGTGCCAGCAGCTTAATGTACCGGGCAGGGGGCAATCAGCCCCAGCATTTT; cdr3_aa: CASSLMYRAGGNQPQHF
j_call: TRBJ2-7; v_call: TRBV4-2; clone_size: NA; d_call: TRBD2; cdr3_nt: TGTGCCAGCAGCCAAGTCGGACTAGCGGGGCGCGAGCAGTACTTC; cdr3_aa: CASSQVGLAGREQYF
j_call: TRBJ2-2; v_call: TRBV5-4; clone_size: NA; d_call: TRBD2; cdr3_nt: TGTGCCAGCAACTTTCCCGGGACTAGCGGGGCCGGGGAGCTGTTTTTT; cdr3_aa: CASNFPGTSGAGELFF
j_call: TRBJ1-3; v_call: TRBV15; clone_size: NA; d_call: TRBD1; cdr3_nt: TGTGCCACCGGCGGGACAGGGACGAACACCATATATTTT; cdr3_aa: CATGGTGTNTIYF
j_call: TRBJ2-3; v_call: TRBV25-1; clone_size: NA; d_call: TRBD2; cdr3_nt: TGTGCCAGCAGTGAATATTCGGGGGGGCCGTATCTGTATTTT; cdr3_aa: CASSEYSGGPYLYF
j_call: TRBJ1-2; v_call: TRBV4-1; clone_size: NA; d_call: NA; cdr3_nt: TGCGCCAGCAGCCAACAGGGGTACCGTTCAGGCGGCTACACCTTC; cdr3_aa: CASSQQGYRSGGYTF
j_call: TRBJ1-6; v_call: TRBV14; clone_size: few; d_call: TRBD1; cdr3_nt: TGTGCCAGCAGCCAAGACAGGGGGAATTCACCCCTCCACTTT; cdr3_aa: CASSQDRGNSPLHF
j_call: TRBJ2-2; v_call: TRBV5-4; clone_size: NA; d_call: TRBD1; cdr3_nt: TGTGCCAGCGGTGACAGGGGATACGCCGGGGAGCTGTTTTTT; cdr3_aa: CASGDRGYAGELFF
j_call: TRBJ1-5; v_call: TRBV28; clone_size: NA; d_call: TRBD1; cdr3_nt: TGTGCCAGCAGGGAGGGGGCCAGGGGCAATCAGCCCCAGCATTTT; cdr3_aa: CASREGARGNQPQHF
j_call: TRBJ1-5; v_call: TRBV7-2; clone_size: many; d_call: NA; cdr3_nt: TGTGCCAGCTCGAGTTCTGGGGCTCGGCCCCAGCATTTT; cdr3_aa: CASSSSGARPQHF
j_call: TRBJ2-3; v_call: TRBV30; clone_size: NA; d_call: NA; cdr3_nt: TGTGCCTGGAGTGGGCAGGGTTTTCCTAGCACAGATACGCAGTATTTT; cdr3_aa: CAWSGQGFPSTDTQYF
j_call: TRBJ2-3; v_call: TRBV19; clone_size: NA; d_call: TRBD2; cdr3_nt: TGTGCCAGTAGTATGCTAGCGGGGAGAGATACGCAGTATTTT; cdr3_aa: CASSMLAGRDTQYF
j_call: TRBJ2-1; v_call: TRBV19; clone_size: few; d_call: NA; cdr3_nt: TGTGCCAGTACCCAGGACAGTTTCGGTTCCTACAATGAGCAGTTCTTC; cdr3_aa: CASTQDSFGSYNEQFF
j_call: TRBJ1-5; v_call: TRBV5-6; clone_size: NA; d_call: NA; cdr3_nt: TGTGCCAGCAGCCAGGGGTTACGGCAGCCCCAGCATTTT; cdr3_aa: CASSQGLRQPQHF
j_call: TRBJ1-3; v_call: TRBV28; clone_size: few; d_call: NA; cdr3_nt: TGTGCCAGCAGTCTTCTAATACAGGGTTCCGGAAACACCATATATTTT; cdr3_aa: CASSLLIQGSGNTIYF
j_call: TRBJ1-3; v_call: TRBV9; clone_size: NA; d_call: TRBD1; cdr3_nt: TGTGCCAGCGACCCACCGCCCCCCGCGGGACAGGGAATAAACACCATATATTTT; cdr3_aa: CASDPPPPAGQGINTIYF
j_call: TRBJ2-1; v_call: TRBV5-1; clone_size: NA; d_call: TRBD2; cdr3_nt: TGCGCCAGCAGCCCTAGACTAGCGGGAGGTGGTGTGCAGTTCTTC; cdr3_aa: CASSPRLAGGGVQFF
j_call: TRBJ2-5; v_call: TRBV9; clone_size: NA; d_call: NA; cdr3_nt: TGTGCCAGCAGCGTAGGCCCCTCGGGGACCCAGTACTTC; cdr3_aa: CASSVGPSGTQYF
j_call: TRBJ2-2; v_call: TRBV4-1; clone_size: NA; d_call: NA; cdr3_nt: TGCGCCAGCAGCCAAGTTAGAGAGCGAGTCGGGGAGCTGTTTTTT; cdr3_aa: CASSQVRERVGELFF
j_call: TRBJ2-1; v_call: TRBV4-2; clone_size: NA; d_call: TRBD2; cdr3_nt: TGTGCCAGCAGCTCAACGGACGGACTAGCGGGGGGGCCCCATGAGCAGTTCTTC; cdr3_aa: CASSSTDGLAGGPHEQFF